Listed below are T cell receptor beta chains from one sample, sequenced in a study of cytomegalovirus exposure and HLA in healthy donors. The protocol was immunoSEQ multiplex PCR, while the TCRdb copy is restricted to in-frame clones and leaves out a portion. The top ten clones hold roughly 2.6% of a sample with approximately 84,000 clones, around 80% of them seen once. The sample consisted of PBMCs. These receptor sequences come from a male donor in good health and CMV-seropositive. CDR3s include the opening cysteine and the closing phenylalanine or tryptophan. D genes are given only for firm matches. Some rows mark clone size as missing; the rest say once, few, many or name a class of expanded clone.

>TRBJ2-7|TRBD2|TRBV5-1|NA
CASRKTSGYEQYF
TGCGCCAGCAGAAAGACTAGCGGTTACGAGCAGTACTTC
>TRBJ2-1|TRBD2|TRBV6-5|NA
CAGSYSMASGINEQFF
TGTGCCGGCAGTTACTCGATGGCCAGCGGGATTAATGAGCAGTTCTTC
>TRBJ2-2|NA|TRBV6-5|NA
CASRIDTLASGELFF
TGTGCCAGCAGAATCGATACCCTAGCTTCCGGGGAGCTGTTTTTT
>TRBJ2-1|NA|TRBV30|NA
CAWTLGGGSYNEQFF
TGTGCCTGGACCCTTGGGGGCGGCTCCTACAATGAGCAGTTCTTC
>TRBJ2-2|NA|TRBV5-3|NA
CARSRRIGAGELFF
TGTGCCAGAAGCAGGAGGATCGGTGCCGGGGAGCTGTTTTTT
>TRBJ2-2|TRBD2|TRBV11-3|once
CASSLGLAGVTGELFF
TGTGCCAGCAGCTTGGGACTAGCGGGAGTCACCGGGGAGCTGTTTTTT
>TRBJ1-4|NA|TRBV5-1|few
CASSQGSSATNEKLFF
TGCGCCAGCTCCCAGGGGTCTTCAGCAACTAATGAAAAACTGTTTTTT
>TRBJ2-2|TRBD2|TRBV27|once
CASSFFSSGANTGELFF
TGTGCCAGCAGTTTTTTTTCGAGCGGGGCGAACACCGGGGAGCTGTTTTTT
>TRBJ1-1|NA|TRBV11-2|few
CASSPQLAVATEAFF
TGTGCCAGCAGTCCCCAGCTGGCGGTCGCCACTGAAGCTTTCTTT
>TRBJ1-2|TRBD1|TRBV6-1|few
CASSGQGNGYTF
TGTGCCAGCAGTGGACAGGGAAATGGCTACACCTTC
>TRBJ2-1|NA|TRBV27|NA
CASNPGGADNEQFF
TGTGCCAGCAACCCTGGAGGGGCCGACAATGAGCAGTTCTTC
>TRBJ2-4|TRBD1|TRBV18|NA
CASSLYQIAQGTFKNIQYF
TGTGCCAGCTCTCTTTACCAGATCGCACAGGGGACATTTAAAAACATTCAGTACTTC
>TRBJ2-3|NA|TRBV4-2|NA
CASSQAAGGGALTDTQYF
TGTGCCAGCAGCCAAGCGGCCGGAGGGGGGGCCCTCACAGATACGCAGTATTTT
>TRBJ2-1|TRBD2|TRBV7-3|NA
CASSLGLAGSNEQFF
TGTGCCAGCAGCTTAGGACTAGCGGGCTCTAATGAGCAGTTCTTC
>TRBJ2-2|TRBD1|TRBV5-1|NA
CASSWAGQGGTGELFF
TGCGCCAGCAGCTGGGCGGGACAGGGAGGAACCGGGGAGCTGTTTTTT
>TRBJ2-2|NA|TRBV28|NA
CASRRGTGELFF
TGTGCCAGCCGTAGGGGCACCGGGGAGCTGTTTTTT
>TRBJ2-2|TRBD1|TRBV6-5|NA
CASRPQGAVTGELFF
TGTGCCAGCAGACCCCAGGGGGCGGTAACCGGGGAGCTGTTTTTT
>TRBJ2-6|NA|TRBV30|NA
CAANLGANVLTF
TGTGCCGCTAATCTGGGGGCCAACGTCCTGACTTTC
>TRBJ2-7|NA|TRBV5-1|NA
CASSAISGQIYEQYF
TGCGCCAGCAGCGCGATCTCGGGACAAATCTACGAGCAGTACTTC
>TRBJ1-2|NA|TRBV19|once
CASRPGDYGYTF
TGTGCCAGCCGACCAGGGGACTATGGCTACACCTTC
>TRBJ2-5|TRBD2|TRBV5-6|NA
CASSPGLAGPQETQYF
TGTGCCAGCAGCCCGGGACTAGCGGGACCACAAGAGACCCAGTACTTC
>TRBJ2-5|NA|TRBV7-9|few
CASSLYAGQETQYF
TGTGCCAGCAGCTTATACGCAGGACAAGAGACCCAGTACTTC
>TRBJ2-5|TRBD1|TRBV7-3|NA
CASSSQAGGWETQYF
TGTGCCAGCAGCTCCCAGGCAGGGGGCTGGGAGACCCAGTACTTC
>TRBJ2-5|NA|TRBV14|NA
CASSQDLAETQYF
TGTGCCAGCAGCCAAGATCTTGCGGAGACCCAGTACTTC
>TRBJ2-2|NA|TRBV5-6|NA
CASSPQTGRAGELFF
TGTGCCAGCAGCCCACAGACCGGGAGAGCCGGGGAGCTGTTTTTT
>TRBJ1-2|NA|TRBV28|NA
CASSSMVSHYGYTF
TGTGCCAGCAGTTCTATGGTTTCCCACTATGGCTACACCTTC
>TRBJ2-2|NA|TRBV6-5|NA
CASSQTVNTGELFF
TGTGCCAGCAGCCAAACAGTGAACACCGGGGAGCTGTTTTTT
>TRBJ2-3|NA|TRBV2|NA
CASRVQGGGTSGGTDTQYF
TGTGCCAGCAGGGTCCAGGGGGGCGGGACCTCCGGAGGCACAGATACGCAGTATTTT
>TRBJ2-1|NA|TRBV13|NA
CASSLTWAVYNEQFF
TGTGCCAGCAGCTTAACCTGGGCAGTATACAATGAGCAGTTCTTC
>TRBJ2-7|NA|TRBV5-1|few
CASSLGRDSYEQYF
TGCGCCAGCAGCTTGGGACGGGACTCCTACGAGCAGTACTTC
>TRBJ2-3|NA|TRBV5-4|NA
CASSLARVGTDTQYF
TGTGCCAGCAGCTTGGCGCGGGTGGGGACAGATACGCAGTATTTT
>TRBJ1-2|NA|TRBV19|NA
CASSIFRGYLGYTF
TGTGCCAGTAGTATCTTCAGGGGCTACCTTGGCTACACCTTC
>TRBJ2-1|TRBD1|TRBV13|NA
CASSDLGTGGSSYNEQFF
TGTGCCAGCAGCGACCTTGGGACAGGGGGCAGCTCCTACAATGAGCAGTTCTTC
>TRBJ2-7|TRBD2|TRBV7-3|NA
CASSLLAGEGEQYF
TGTGCCAGCAGCTTGCTAGCGGGAGAGGGGGAGCAGTACTTC
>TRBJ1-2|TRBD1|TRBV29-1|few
CSGLDRNYGYTF
TGCAGCGGACTGGACAGGAACTATGGCTACACCTTC
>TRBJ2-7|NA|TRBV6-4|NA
CASGVFLRGEGRYEQYF
TGTGCCAGCGGCGTCTTTCTTAGGGGGGAGGGCAGGTACGAGCAGTACTTC
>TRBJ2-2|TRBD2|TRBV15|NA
CATRRKPGAGGTGELFF
TGTGCCACCCGCCGAAAACCGGGAGCGGGAGGCACCGGGGAGCTGTTTTTT